This T cell receptor (beta chain) was profiled in a study of CD8 T cells in ankylosing spondylitis. Study results and limitations: Some motif variants were previously reported in reactive arthritis synovial fluid and blood. Seemingly distinctive of ankylosing spondylitis blood was a TCR beta motif formed by eight highly homologous variants. Reportedly, significant enrichment of disease-linked clones occurred in matched ankylosing spondylitis synovial fluid.

This clonotype has a count of ten or more. Its antigen is still unknown. Libraries of TCR beta came from quantitative 5'-RACE with molecular barcodes. TCRdb re-called the 5' RACE reads through MiXCR, storing one row per CDR3 protein. Of around 770,000 distinct CDR3 sequences in the sample, 12% are singletons; the top ten hold roughly 0.51%. From germline, CDR1 is MNHEY and CDR2 SVGEGT. The CDR3 contains 17 residues. V shed 2 bases, J shed 0 bases, and the junction held 6 bases outside the gene matches. The chain uses TRBV6-2 or TRBV6-3 and TRBJ2-1; TRBD2 aligns across 8 bases. The sequenced material came from blood, either unsorted or a sorted T cell fraction (not recorded which). The clonotype comes from a male donor with ankylosing spondylitis. CDR3 region: CASSYRPSGGSYNEQFF. For the CDR3, the DNA is TGTGCCAGCAGTTACCGCCCAAGCGGGGGCTCCTACAATGAGCAGTTCTTC.